This T cell receptor (beta chain) was sequenced for a study of T-cell memory formation after mild COVID-19. One entry per CDR3 protein results from TCRdb running MiXCR on the 5' RACE reads. The sample lists 350,000 to 450,000 distinct CDR3 sequences; around 20% were seen once. The trim removed 4 bases at V and 5 bases at J, leaving 13 bases unmatched. The CDR3 totals 16 residues. Germline CDR1 SQVTM, CDR2 ANQGSEA. The sequence came from an adult woman who had mild COVID-19 (a few samples of this study predate the infection). Cell type and time point are not known. The rearrangement uses TRBV29-1 and TRBJ2-3; 9 positions match TRBD2. What was sequenced was PBMCs or a T cell subset sorted from them (not recorded which). The CDR3 bases are TGCAGCGTTGTAATTAGCGGGAGTCAGGATAGAGATACGCAGTATTTT. Translating it yields CSVVISGSQDRDTQYF.